Given below is one T cell receptor beta chain in context. The CDR3 is 15 residues long. V lost 5 bases and J lost 0; bases outside the gene matches: 3. Germline CDR1 LNHDA, CDR2 SQIVND (reference sequence). These data belong to a study of blood T cell repertoires in COVID-19. For the study at large: Italy, Spain and the United States were the sources of the convalescent and acute COVID-19 samples. PBMCs, B-cell-depleted T cells, or T cells provided the cDNA or gDNA that made up the material.

In the original analysis: How many nucleated cells were present was estimated from reference gene primer amplification. Only in-frame clones appear in the TCRdb table, and some are missing; sequencing was by immunoSEQ multiplex PCR. For V, J and clone size, that table is used; D and trimming come from the DNA. Among approximately 350,000 clones listed, under 95% were seen once. The receptor was isolated from a woman aged 18-35 years who had recovered from COVID-19. This sequence joins TRBV19 and TRBJ2-2; the match to TRBD2 covers 7 bases. Sequencing was performed on peripheral blood. CDR3 protein: CASSPGLPNTGELFF. The CDR3, as DNA: TGTGCCAGTAGTCCGGGACTACCGAACACCGGGGAGCTGTTTTTT.